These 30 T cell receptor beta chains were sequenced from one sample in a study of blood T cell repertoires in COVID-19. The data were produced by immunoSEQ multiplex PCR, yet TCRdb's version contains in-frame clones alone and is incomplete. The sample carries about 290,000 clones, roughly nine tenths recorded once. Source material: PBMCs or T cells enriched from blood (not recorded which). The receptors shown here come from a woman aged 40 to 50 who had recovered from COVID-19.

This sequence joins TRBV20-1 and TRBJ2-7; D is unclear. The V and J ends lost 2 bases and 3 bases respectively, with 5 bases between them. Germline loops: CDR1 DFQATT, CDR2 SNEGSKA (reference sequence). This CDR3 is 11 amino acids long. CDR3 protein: CSARKRYEQYF. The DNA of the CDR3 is TGCAGTGCTAGAAAGCGCTACGAGCAGTACTTC.

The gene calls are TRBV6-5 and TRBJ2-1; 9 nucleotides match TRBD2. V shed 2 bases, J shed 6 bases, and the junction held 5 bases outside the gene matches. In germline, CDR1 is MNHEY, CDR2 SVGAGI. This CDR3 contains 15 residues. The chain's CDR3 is CASSYIAGVGNEQFF. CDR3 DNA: TGTGCCAGCAGTTACATAGCGGGGGTAGGCAATGAGCAGTTCTTC.

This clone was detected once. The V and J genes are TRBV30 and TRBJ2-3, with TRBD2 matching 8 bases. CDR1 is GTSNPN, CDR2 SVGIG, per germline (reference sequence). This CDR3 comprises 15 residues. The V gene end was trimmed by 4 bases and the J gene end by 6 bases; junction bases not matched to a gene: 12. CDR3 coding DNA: TGTGCCTGGACCTCACTAGCGGTGGGGGAGGATACGCAGTATTTT. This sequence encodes CAWTSLAVGEDTQYF.

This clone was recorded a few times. This CDR3 reads CASSWGQGAGESNSPLHF. CDR3 coding DNA: TGCGCCAGCAGCTGGGGACAGGGGGCAGGGGAAAGCAATTCACCCCTCCACTTT. The rearrangement links TRBV5-1 to TRBJ1-6; TRBD1 matches 12 bases. Germline CDR1 and CDR2: SGHRS and YFSETQ. V lost 3 bases, J lost 7 bases, and 11 bases stayed unmatched. The CDR3 length is 18 residues.

The CDR3 sequence is CASSGGATYNEQFF. The CDR3 DNA is TGTGCCAGCAGCGGGGGGGCCACGTACAATGAGCAGTTCTTC. The rearrangement joins TRBV19 to TRBJ2-1; TRBD2 matches 10 bases. Germline V gives CDR1 LNHDA, CDR2 SQIVND (reference sequence). The trim removed 9 bases at V and 4 bases at J, leaving 6 bases unmatched. The CDR3 consists of 14 residues.

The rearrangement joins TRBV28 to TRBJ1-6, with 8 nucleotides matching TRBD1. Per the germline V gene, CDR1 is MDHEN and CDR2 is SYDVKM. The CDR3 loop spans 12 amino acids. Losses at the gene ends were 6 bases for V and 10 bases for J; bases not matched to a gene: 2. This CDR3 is CASSPGGSPLHF. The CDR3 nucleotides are TGTGCCAGCAGCCCAGGGGGCTCACCCCTCCACTTT.

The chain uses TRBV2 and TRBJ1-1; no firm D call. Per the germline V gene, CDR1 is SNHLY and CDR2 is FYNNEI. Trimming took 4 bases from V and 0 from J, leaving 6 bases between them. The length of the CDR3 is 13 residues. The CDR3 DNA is TGTGCCAGCAGTGGAGGCGTGAACACTGAAGCTTTCTTT. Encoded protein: CASSGGVNTEAFF.

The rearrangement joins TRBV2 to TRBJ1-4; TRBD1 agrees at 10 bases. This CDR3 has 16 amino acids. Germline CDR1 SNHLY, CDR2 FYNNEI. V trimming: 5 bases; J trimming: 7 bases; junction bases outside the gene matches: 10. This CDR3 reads CASSSGTGARSEKLFF. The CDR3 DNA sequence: TGTGCCAGCAGTTCCGGGACAGGGGCACGCAGTGAAAAACTGTTTTTT.

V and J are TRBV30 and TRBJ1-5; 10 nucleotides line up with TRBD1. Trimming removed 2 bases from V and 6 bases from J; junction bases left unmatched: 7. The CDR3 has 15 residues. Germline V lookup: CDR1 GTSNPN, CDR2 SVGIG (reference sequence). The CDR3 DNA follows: TGTGCCTGGAGTACGGGACAGGGGAATTTTCAGCCCCAGCATTTT. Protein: CAWSTGQGNFQPQHF.

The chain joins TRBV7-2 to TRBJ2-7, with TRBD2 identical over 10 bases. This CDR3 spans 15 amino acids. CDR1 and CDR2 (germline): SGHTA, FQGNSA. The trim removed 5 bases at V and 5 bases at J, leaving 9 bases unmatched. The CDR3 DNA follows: TGTGCCAGCAGCCAGCCGGGGCTAGCGGGAGACGAGCAGTACTTC. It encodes CASSQPGLAGDEQYF. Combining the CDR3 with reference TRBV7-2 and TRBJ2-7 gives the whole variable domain GAGVSQSPSNKVTEKGKDVELRCDPISGHTALYWYRQSLGQGLEFLIYFQGNSAPDKSGLPSDRFSAERTGGSVSTLTIQRTQQEDSAVYLCASSQPGLAGDEQYFGPGTRLTVT.

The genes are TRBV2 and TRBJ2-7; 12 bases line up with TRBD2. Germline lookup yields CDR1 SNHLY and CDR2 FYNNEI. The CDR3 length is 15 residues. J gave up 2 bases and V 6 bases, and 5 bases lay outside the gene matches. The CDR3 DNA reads TGTGCCAGCAGGGGCCTAGCGGGGGGGGCCTACGAGCAGTACTTC. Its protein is CASRGLAGGAYEQYF.

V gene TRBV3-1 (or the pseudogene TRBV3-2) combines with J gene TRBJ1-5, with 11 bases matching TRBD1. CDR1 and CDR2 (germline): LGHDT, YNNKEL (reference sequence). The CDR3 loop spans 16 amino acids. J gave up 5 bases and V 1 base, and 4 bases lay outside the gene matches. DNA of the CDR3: TGTGCCAGCAGCCAAGCCGGGACAGGGGGGGATCAGCCCCAGCATTTT. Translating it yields CASSQAGTGGDQPQHF.

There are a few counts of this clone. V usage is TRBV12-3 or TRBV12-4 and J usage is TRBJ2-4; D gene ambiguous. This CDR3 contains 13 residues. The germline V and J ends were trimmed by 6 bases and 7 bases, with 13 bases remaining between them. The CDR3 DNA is TGTGCCAGCAGCTCAAACCGGTGGAACATTCAGTACTTC. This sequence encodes CASSSNRWNIQYF.

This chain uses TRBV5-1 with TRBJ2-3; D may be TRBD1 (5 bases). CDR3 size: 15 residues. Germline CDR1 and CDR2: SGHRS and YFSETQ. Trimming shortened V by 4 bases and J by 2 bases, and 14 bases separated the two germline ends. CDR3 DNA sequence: TGCGCCAGCAGCGGGGCTCTAACGCTCACAGATACGCAGTATTTT. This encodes CASSGALTLTDTQYF. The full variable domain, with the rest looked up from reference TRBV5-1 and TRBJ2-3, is KAGVTQTPRYLIKTRGQQVTLSCSPISGHRSVSWYQQTPGQGLQFLFEYFSETQRNKGNFPGRFSGRQFSNSRSEMNVSTLELGDSALYLCASSGALTLTDTQYFGPGTRLTVL.

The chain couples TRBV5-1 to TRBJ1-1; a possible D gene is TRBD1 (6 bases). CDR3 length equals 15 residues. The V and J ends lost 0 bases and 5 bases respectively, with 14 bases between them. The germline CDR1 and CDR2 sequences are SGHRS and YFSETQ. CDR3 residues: CASSLEGGIGTEAFF. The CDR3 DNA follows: TGCGCCAGCAGCTTGGAAGGGGGAATCGGGACTGAAGCTTTCTTT.

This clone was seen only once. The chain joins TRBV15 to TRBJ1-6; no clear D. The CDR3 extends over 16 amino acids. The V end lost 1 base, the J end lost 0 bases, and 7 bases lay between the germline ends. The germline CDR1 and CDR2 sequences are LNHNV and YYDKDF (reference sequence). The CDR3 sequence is CATSRVWSSYNSPLHF. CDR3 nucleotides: TGTGCCACCAGCAGAGTGTGGAGCTCCTATAATTCACCCCTCCACTTT. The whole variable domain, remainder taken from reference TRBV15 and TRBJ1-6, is DAMVIQNPRYQVTQFGKPVTLSCSQTLNHNVMYWYQQKSSQAPKLLFHYYDKDFNNEADTPDNFQSRRPNTSFCFLDIRSPGLGDTAMYLCATSRVWSSYNSPLHFGNGTRLTVT.

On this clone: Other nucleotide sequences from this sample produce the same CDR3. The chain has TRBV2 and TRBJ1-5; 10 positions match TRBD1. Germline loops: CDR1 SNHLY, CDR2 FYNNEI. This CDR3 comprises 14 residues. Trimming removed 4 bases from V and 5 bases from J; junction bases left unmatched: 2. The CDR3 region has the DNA TGTGCCAGCAGTGGGACAGGGGGTGATCAGCCCCAGCATTTT. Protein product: CASSGTGGDQPQHF. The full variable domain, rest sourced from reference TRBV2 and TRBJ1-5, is EPEVTQTPSHQVTQMGQEVILRCVPISNHLYFYWYRQILGQKVEFLVSFYNNEISEKSEIFDDQFSVERPDGSNFTLKIRSTKLEDSAMYFCASSGTGGDQPQHFGDGTRLSIL.

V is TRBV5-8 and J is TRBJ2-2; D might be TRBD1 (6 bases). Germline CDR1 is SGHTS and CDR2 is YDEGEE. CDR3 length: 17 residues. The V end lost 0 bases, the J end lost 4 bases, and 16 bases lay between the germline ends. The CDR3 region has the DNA TGTGCCAGCAGCTTGGGCTCAGGGGCCCTTAGCACCGGGGAGCTGTTTTTT. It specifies CASSLGSGALSTGELFF. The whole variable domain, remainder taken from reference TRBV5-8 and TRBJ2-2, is EAGVTQSPTHLIKTRGQQATLRCSPISGHTSVYWYQQALGLGLQFLLWYDEGEERNRGNFPPRFSGRQFPNYSSELNVNALELEDSALYLCASSLGSGALSTGELFFGEGSRLTVL.

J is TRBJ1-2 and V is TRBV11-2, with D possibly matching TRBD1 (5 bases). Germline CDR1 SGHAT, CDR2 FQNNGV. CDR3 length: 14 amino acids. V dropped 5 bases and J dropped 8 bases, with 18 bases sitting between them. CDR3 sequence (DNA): TGTGCCAGCAGCGCGAAGGGACTGCCTGGGGGCTACACCTTC. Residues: CASSAKGLPGGYTF.

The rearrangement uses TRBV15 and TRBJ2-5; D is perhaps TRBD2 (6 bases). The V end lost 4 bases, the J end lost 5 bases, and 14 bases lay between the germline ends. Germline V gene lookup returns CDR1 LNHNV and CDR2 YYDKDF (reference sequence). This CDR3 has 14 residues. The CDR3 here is CATSTRLGLETQYF. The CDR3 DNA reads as TGTGCCACCAGCACAAGACTAGGCTTGGAGACCCAGTACTTC.

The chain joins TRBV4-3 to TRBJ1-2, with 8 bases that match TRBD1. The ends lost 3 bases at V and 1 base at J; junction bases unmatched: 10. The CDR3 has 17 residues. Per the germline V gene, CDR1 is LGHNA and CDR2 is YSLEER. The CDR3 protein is CASSQLGTGAFNYGYTF. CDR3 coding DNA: TGCGCCAGCAGCCAGCTAGGGACAGGAGCGTTTAACTATGGCTACACCTTC.

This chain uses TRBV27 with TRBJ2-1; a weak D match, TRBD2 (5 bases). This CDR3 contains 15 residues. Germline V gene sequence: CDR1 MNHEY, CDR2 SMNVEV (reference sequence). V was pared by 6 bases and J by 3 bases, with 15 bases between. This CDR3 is CASSPRIAIYNEQFF. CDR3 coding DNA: TGTGCCAGCAGCCCCCGTATAGCGATCTACAATGAGCAGTTCTTC.

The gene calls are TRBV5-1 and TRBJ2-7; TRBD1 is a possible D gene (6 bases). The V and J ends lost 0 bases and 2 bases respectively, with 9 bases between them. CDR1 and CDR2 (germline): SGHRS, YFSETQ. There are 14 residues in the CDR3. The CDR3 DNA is TGCGCCAGCAGCTTGGACAGGGCTGCCTACGAGCAGTACTTC. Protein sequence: CASSLDRAAYEQYF. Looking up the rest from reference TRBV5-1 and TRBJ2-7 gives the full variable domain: KAGVTQTPRYLIKTRGQQVTLSCSPISGHRSVSWYQQTPGQGLQFLFEYFSETQRNKGNFPGRFSGRQFSNSRSEMNVSTLELGDSALYLCASSLDRAAYEQYFGPGTRLTVT.

DNA for the CDR3: TGTGCCACCAGACGGAGGGATCGAACTGAAGCTTTCTTT. Encoded protein: CATRRRDRTEAFF. The V and J genes are TRBV24-1 and TRBJ1-1, with unresolved D. V was pared by 7 bases and J by 5 bases, with 13 bases between. Germline CDR1 KGHDR, CDR2 SFDVKD. This CDR3 comprises 13 residues.

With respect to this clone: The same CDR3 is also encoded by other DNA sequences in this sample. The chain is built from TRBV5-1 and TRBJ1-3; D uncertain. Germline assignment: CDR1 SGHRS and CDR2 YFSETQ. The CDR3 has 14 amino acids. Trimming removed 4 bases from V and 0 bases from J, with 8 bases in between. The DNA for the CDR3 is TGCGCCAGCAGCCCCGGAGACTCTGGAAACACCATATATTTT. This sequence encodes CASSPGDSGNTIYF.

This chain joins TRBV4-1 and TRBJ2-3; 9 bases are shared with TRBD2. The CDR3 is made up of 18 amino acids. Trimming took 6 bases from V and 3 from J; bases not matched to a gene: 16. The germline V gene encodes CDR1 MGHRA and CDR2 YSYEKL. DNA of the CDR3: TGCGCCAGCAGTCGTACTAGCGGGCCGTCAGGGGGAACAGATACGCAGTATTTT. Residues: CASSRTSGPSGGTDTQYF.

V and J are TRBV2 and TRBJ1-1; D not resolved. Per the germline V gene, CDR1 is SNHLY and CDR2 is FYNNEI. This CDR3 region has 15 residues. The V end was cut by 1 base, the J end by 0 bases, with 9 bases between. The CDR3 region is CASSEEQLMNTEAFF. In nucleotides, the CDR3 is TGTGCCAGCAGTGAAGAACAGCTAATGAACACTGAAGCTTTCTTT.

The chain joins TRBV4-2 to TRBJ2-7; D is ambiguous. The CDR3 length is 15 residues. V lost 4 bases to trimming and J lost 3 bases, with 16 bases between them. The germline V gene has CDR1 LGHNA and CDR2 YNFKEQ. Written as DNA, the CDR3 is TGTGCCAGCAGCCCCCCAGGCAGGCCGCTCTACGAGCAGTACTTC. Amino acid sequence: CASSPPGRPLYEQYF.

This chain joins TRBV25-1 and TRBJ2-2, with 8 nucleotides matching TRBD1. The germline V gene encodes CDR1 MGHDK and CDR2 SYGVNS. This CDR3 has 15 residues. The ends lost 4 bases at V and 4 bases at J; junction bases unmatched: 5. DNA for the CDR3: TGTGCCAGCAGTGCCCGGACAGGGTCCACCGGGGAGCTGTTTTTT. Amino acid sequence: CASSARTGSTGELFF. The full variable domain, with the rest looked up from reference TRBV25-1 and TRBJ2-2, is EADIYQTPRYLVIGTGKKITLECSQTMGHDKMYWYQQDPGMELHLIHYSYGVNSTEKGDLSSESTVSRIRTEHFPLTLESARPSHTSQYLCASSARTGSTGELFFGEGSRLTVL.

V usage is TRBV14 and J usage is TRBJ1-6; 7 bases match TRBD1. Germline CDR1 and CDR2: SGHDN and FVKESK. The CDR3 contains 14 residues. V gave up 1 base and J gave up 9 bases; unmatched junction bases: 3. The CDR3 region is CASSQVGGGSPLHF. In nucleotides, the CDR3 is TGTGCCAGCAGCCAAGTAGGGGGCGGTTCACCCCTCCACTTT. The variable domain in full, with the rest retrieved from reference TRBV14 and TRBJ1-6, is EAGVTQFPSHSVIEKGQTVTLRCDPISGHDNLYWYRRVMGKEIKFLLHFVKESKQDESGMPNNRFLAERTGGTYSTLKVQPAELEDSGVYFCASSQVGGGSPLHFGNGTRLTVT.